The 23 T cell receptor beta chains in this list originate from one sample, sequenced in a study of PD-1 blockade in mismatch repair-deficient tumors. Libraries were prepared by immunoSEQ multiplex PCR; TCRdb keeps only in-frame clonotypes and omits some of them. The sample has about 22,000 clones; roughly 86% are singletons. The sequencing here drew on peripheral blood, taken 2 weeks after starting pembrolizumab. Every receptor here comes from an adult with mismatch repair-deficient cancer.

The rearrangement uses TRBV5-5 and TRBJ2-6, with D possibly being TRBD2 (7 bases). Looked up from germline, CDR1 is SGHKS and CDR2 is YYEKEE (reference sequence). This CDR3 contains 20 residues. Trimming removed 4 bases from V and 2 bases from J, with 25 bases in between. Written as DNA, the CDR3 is TGTGCCAGCAGCCTCTCGGGGGGCAGGCTTTATTCTACTGGGGCCAACGTCCTGACTTTC. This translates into CASSLSGGRLYSTGANVLTF.

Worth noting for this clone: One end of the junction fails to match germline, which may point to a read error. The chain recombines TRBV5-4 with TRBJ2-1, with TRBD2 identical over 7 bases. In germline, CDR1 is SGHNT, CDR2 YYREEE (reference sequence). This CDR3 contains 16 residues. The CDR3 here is CASRLDMSYRGDEQFF. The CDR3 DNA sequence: TGTGCCAGCAGATTGGATATGAGTTATCGGGGGGATGAGCAGTTCTTC.

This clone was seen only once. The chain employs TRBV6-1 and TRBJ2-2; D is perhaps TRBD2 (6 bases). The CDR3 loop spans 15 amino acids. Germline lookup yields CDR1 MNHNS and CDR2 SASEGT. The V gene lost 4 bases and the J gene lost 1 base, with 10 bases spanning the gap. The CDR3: CASSARGRNTGELFF. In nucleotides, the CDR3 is TGTGCCAGCAGTGCCCGGGGGAGGAACACCGGGGAGCTGTTTTTT.

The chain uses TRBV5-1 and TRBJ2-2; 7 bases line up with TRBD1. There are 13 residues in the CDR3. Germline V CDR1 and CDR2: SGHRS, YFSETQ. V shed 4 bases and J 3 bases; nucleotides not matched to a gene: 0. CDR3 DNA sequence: TGCGCCAGCAGCGACAGGGACACCGGGGAGCTGTTTTTT. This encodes CASSDRDTGELFF.

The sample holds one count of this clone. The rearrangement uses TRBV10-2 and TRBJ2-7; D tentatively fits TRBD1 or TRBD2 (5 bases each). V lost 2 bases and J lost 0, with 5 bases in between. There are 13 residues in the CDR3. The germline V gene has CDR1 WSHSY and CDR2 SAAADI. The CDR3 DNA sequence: TGCGCCAGCAGTGAGGGGGGCTCCTACGAGCAGTACTTC. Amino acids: CASSEGGSYEQYF.

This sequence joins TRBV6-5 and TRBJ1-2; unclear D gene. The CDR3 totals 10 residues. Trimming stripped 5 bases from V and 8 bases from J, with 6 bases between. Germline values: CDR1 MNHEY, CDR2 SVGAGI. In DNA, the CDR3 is TGTGCCAGCAGTGAAATAGGCTACACCTTC. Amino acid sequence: CASSEIGYTF.

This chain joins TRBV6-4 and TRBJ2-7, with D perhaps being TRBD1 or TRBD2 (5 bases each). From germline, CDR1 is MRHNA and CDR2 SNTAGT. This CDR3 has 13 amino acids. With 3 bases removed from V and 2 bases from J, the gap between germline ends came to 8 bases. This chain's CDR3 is CASSDRGPYEQYF. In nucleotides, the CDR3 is TGTGCCAGCAGTGATCGGGGCCCCTACGAGCAGTACTTC.

CDR3 sequence: CASSQEASTDTQYF. The CDR3 bases are TGCGCCAGCAGCCAAGAAGCTAGCACAGATACGCAGTATTTT. The J gene is TRBJ2-3, the V gene TRBV4-1; unclear D gene. This CDR3 contains 14 residues. Trimming took 0 bases from V and 0 from J, leaving 4 bases between them. The germline gives CDR1 MGHRA, CDR2 YSYEKL.

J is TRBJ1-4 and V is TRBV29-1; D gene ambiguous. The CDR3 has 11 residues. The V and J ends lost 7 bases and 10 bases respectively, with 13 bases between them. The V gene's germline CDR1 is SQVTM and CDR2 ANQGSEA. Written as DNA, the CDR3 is TGCAGCGGTAGGATTGGAGGAAAACTGTTTTTT. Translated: CSGRIGGKLFF.

The DNA of the CDR3 is TGCGCCAGCAGCCAATCCACACGCCAAGAGACCCAGTACTTC. Its protein product is CASSQSTRQETQYF. This chain uses TRBV4-1 with TRBJ2-5, with D unresolved. The CDR3 has 14 amino acids. Looked up from germline, CDR1 is MGHRA and CDR2 is YSYEKL. V gave up 2 bases and J gave up 1 base, with 8 bases separating them.

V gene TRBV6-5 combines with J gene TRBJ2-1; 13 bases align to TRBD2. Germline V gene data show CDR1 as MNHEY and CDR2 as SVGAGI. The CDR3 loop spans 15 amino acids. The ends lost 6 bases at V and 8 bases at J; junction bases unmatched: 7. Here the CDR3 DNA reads TGTGCCAGCAGCCAACTAGCGGGAGGGCCGTATGAGCAGTTCTTC. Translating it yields CASSQLAGGPYEQFF.

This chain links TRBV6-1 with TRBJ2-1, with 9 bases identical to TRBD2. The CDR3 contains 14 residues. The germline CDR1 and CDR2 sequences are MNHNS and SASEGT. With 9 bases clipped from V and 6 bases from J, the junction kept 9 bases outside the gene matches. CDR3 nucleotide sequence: TGTGCCAGTAGGGTAGCGGGAGTTCGCAATGAGCAGTTCTTC. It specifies CASRVAGVRNEQFF.

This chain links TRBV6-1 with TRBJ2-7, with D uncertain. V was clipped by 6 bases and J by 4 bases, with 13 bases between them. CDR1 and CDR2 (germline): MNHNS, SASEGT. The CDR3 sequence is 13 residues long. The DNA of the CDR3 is TGTGCCAGCAGATTATCCGGTGGGTACGAGCAGTACTTC. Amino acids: CASRLSGGYEQYF.

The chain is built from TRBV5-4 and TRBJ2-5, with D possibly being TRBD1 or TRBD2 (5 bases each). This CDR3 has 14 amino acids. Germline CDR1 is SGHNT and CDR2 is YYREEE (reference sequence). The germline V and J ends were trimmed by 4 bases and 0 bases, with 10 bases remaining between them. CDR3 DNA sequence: TGTGCCAGCAGCCGAGAGGGGTACCAAGAGACCCAGTACTTC. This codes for CASSREGYQETQYF.

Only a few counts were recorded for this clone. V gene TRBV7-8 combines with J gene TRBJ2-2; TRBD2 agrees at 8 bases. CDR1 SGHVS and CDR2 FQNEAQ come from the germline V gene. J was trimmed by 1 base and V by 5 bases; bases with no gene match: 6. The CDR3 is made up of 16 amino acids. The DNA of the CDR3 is TGTGCCAGCAGCAGGGAGCGGGAGAAGAACACCGGGGAGCTGTTTTTT. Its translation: CASSREREKNTGELFF. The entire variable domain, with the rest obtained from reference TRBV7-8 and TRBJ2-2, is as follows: GAGVSQSPRYKVAKRGQDVALRCDPISGHVSLFWYQQALGQGPEFLTYFQNEAQLDKSGLPSDRFFAERPEGSVSTLKIQRTQQEDSAVYLCASSREREKNTGELFFGEGSRLTVL.

The CDR3 sequence is CASSLAPSDPYEQYF. The CDR3 nucleotides read TGTGCCAGCAGCTTGGCGCCTAGCGATCCCTACGAGCAGTACTTC. The chain employs TRBV5-5 and TRBJ2-7, with D possibly TRBD2 on 6 matching bases. Looked up from germline, CDR1 is SGHKS and CDR2 is YYEKEE (reference sequence). The CDR3 runs to 15 residues. V lost 0 bases and J lost 2, with 12 bases in between.

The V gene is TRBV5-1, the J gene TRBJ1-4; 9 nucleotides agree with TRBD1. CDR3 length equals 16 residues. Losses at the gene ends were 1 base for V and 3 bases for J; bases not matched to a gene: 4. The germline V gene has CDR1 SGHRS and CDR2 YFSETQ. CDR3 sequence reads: CASSLSGTGPNEKLFF. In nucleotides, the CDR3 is TGCGCCAGCAGCTTGTCCGGGACAGGGCCTAATGAAAAACTGTTTTTT.

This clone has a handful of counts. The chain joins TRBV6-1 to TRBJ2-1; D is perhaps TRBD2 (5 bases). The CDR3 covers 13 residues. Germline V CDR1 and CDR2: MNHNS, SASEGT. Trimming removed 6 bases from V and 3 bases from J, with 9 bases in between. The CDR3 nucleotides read TGTGCCAGCAGCCTCCGGGACTACAATGAGCAGTTCTTC. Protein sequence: CASSLRDYNEQFF.

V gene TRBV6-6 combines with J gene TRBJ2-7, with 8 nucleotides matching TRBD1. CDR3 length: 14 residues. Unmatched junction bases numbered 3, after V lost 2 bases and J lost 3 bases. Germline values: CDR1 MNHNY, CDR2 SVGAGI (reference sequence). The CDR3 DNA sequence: TGTGCCAGCAGTTACGGGACAGGCTTCTACGAGCAGTACTTC. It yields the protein CASSYGTGFYEQYF.

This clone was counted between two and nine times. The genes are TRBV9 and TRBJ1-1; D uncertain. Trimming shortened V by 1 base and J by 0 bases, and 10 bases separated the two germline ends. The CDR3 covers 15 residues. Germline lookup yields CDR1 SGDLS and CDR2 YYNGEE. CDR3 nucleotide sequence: TGTGCCAGCAGCGTACGTGGCAGCCTGAACACTGAAGCTTTCTTT. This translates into CASSVRGSLNTEAFF.

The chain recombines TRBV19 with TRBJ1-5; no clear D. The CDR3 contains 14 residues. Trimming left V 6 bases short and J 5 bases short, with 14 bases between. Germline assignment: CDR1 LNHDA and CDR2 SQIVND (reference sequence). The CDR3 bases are TGTGCCAGTAGCACTCCCGAGGGCTATCAGCCCCAGCATTTT. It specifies CASSTPEGYQPQHF.

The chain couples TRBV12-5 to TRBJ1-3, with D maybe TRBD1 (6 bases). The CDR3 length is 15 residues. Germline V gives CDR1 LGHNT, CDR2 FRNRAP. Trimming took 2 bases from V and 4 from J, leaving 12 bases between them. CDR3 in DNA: TGTGCTAGTGGTTTGTTAACAGGGTGGGGAAACACCATATATTTT. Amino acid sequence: CASGLLTGWGNTIYF. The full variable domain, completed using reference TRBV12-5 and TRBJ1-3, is DARVTQTPRHKVTEMGQEVTMRCQPILGHNTVFWYRQTMMQGLELLAYFRNRAPLDDSGMPKDRFSAEMPDATLATLKIQPSEPRDSAVYFCASGLLTGWGNTIYFGEGSWLTVV.

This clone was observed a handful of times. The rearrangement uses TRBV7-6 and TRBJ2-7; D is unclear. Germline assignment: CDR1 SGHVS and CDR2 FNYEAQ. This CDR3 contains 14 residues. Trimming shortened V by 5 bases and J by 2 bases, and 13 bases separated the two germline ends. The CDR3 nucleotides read TGTGCCAGCAGCCCCCGCCAGCTACCCTACGAGCAGTACTTC. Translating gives CASSPRQLPYEQYF.